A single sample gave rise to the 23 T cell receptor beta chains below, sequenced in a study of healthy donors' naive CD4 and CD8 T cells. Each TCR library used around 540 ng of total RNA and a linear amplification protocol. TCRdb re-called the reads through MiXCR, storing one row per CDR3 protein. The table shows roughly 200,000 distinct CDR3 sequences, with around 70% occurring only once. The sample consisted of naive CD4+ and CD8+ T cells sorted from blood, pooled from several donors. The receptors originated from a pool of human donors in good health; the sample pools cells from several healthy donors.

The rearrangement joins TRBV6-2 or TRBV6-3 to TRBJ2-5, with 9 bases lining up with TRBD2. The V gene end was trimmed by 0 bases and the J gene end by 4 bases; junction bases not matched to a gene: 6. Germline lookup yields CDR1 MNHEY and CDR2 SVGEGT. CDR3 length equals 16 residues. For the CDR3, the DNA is TGTGCCAGCAGTTACTCTCGCGGGAGGGCCGGAGAGACCCAGTACTTC. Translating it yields CASSYSRGRAGETQYF.

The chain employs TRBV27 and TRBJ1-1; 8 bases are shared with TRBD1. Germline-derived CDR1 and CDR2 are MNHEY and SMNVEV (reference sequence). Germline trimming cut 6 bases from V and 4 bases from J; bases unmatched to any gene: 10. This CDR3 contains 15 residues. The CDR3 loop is CASRMTGDSGTEAFF. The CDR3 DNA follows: TGTGCCAGCAGAATGACAGGGGACAGTGGCACTGAAGCTTTCTTT.

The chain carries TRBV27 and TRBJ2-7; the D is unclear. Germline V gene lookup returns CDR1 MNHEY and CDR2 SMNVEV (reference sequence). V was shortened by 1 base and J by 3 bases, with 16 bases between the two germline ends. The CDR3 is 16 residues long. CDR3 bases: TGTGCCAGCAGTTTATATCGGCAGAATCATCTCTACGAGCAGTACTTC. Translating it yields CASSLYRQNHLYEQYF.

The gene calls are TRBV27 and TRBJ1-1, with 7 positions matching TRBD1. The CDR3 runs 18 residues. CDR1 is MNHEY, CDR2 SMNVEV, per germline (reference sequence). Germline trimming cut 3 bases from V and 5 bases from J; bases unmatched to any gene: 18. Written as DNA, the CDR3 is TGTGCCAGCAGTTTGGGGGGACCTGACAGGGTTAGGTTGACTGAAGCTTTCTTT. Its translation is CASSLGGPDRVRLTEAFF.

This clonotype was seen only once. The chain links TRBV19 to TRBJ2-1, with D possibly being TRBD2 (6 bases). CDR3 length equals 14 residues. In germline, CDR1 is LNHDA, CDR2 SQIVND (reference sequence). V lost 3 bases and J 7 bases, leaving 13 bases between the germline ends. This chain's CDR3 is CASSILGTSNEQFF. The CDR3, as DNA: TGTGCCAGTAGTATTTTGGGGACTTCGAATGAGCAGTTCTTC.

In nucleotides, the CDR3 is TGTGCCAGCACCAATTACAGGGGGCCGAGGACAGATACGCAGTATTTT. It is translated as CASTNYRGPRTDTQYF. The chain uses TRBV21-1 and TRBJ2-3; TRBD1 was called by the table and not checked on the DNA. TRBV21-1 has pseudogene status. The CDR3 sequence is 16 residues long.

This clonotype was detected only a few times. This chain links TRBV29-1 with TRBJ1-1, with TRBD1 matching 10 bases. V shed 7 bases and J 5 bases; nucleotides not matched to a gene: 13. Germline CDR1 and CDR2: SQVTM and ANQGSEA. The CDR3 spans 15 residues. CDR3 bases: TGCAGCGCCATTCCCGGGACAGGGGTCACGACTGAAGCTTTCTTT. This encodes CSAIPGTGVTTEAFF.

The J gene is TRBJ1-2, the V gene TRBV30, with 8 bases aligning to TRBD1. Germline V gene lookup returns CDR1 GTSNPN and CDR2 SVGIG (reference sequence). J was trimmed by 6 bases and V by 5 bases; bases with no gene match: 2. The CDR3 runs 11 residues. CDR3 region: CAWGQGNGYTF. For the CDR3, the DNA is TGTGCCTGGGGACAGGGCAATGGCTACACCTTC.

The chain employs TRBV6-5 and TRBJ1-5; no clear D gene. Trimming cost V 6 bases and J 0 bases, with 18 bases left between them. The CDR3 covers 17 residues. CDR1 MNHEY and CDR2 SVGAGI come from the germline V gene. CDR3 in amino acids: CASSAAHGLYSNQPQHF. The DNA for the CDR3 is TGTGCCAGCAGCGCTGCCCACGGGTTATATAGCAATCAGCCCCAGCATTTT.

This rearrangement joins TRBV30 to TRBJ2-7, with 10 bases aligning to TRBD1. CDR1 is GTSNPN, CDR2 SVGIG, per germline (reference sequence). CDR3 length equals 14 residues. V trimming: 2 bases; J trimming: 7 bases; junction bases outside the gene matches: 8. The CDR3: CAWSPGTGEREQYF. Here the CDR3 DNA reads TGTGCCTGGAGTCCCGGGACAGGGGAGAGGGAGCAGTACTTC.

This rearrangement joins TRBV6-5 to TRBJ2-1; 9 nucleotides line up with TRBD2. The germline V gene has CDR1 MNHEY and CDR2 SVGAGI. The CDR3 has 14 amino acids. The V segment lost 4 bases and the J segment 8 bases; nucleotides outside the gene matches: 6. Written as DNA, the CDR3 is TGTGCCAGCAGTTTCCTAGCGGGATCGGATGAGCAGTTCTTC. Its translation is CASSFLAGSDEQFF.

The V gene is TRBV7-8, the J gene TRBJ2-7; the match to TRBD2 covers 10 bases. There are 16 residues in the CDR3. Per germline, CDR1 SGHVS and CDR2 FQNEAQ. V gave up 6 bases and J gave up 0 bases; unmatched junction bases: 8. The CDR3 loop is CASSYSRTSGSYEQYF. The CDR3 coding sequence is TGTGCCAGCAGTTACAGTCGGACTAGCGGCTCCTACGAGCAGTACTTC.

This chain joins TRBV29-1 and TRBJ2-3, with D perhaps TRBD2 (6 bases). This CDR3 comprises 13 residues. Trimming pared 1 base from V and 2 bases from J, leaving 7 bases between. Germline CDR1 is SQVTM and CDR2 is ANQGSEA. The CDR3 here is CSVEVAATDTQYF. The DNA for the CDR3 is TGCAGCGTTGAAGTAGCGGCCACAGATACGCAGTATTTT.

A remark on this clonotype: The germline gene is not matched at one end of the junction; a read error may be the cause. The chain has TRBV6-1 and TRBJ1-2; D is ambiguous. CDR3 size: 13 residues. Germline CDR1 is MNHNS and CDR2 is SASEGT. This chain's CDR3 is CASMLTVNYGYTF. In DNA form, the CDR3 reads TGTGCCAGCATGCTGACGGTTAACTATGGCTACACCTTT.

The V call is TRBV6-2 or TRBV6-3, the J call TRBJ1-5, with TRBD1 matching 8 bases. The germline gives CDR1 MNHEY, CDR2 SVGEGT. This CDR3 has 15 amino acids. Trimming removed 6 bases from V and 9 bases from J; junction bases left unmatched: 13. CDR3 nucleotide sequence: TGTGCCAGCAGCAGTCCCGGGACAGGTCCTTGGCCCCAGCATTTT. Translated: CASSSPGTGPWPQHF.

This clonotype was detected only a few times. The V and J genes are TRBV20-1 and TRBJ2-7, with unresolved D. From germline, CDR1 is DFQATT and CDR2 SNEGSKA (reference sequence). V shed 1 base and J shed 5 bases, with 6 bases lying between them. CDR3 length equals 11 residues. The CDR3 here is CSARGRNEQYF. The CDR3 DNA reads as TGCAGTGCTAGAGGCAGGAACGAGCAGTACTTC.

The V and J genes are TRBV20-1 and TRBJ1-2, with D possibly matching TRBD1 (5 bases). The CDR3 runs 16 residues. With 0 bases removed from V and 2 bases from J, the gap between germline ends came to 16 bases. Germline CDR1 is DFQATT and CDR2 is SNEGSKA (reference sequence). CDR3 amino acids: CSARDSSSGTNYGYTF. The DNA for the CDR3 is TGCAGTGCTAGAGATTCTAGTTCTGGGACCAACTATGGCTACACCTTC.

The CDR3 reads CSASFSPEAFF. CDR3 in DNA: TGCAGTGCTAGCTTCTCCCCTGAAGCTTTCTTT. The chain joins TRBV20-1 to TRBJ1-1, with D unclear. This CDR3 has 11 amino acids. Germline V gene sequence: CDR1 DFQATT, CDR2 SNEGSKA (reference sequence). V was trimmed by 3 bases and J by 6 bases, leaving 8 bases between them.

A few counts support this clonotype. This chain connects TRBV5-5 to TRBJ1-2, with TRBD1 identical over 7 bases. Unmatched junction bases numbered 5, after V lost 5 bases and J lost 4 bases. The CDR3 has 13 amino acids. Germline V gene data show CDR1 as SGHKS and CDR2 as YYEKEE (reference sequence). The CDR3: CASSRQGSYGYTF. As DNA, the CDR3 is TGTGCCAGCAGTCGACAGGGCAGCTATGGCTACACCTTC. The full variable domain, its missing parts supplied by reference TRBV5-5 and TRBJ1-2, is DAGVTQSPTHLIKTRGQQVTLRCSPISGHKSVSWYQQVLGQGPQFIFQYYEKEERGRGNFPDRFSARQFPNYSSELNVNALLLGDSALYLCASSRQGSYGYTFGSGTRLTVV.

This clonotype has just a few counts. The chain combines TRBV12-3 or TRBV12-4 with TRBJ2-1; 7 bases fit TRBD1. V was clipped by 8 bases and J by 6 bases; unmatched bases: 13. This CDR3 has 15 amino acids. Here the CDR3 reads CASAKQGLAGNEQFF. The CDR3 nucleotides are TGTGCCAGCGCAAAACAGGGGCTGGCGGGCAATGAGCAGTTCTTC.

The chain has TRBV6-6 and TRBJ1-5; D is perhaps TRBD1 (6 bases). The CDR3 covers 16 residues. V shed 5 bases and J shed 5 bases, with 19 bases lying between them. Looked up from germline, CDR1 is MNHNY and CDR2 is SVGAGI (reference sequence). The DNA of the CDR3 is TGTGCCAGCAGTGATACGTGGGCAGGGGCCTATCAGCCCCAGCATTTT. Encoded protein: CASSDTWAGAYQPQHF.

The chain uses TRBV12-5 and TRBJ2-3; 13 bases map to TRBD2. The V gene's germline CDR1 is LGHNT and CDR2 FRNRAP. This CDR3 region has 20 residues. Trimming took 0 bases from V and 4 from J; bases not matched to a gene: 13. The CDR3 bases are TGTGCTAGTGGTTTGGTACGCGAGGGACTAGCGGGACTGGGTGCAGATACGCAGTATTTT. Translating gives CASGLVREGLAGLGADTQYF.

CDR3 bases: TGTGCCAGCAGCCCGGGACCTTACCAAGAGACCCAGTACTTC. This sequence encodes CASSPGPYQETQYF. V usage is TRBV7-4 and J usage is TRBJ2-5; D is perhaps TRBD1 or TRBD2 (5 bases each). V lost 5 bases and J lost 0, with 10 bases in between. Germline CDR1 is SGHVT and CDR2 is SQSDAQ. The CDR3 is 14 residues long.